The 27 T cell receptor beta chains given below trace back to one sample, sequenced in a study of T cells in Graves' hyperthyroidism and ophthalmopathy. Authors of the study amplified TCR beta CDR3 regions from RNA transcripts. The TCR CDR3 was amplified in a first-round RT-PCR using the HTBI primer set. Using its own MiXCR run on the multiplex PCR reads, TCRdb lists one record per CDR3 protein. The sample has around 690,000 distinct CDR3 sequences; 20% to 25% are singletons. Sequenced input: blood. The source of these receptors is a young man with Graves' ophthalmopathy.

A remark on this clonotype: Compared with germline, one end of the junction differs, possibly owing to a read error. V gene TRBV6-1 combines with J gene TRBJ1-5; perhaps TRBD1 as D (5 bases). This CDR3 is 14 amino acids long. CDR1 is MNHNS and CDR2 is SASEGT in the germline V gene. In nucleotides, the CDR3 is TGTGCCATCAGTGGGGGACGGGACAATCAGCCCCAGCATTTT. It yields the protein CAISGGRDNQPQHF.

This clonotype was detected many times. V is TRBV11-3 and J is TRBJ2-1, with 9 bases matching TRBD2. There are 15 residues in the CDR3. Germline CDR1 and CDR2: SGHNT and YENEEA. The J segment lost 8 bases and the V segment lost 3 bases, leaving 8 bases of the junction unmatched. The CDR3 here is CASSLTSGRFDEQFF. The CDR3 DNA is TGTGCCAGCAGCTTGACAAGCGGGAGGTTTGATGAGCAGTTCTTC.

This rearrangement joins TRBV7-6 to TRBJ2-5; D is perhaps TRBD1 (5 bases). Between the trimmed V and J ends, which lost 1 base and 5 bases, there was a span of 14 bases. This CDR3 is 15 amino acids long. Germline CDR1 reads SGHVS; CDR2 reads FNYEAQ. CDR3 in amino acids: CASSLEQAFGETQYF. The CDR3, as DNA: TGTGCCAGCAGCTTAGAACAGGCCTTCGGGGAGACCCAGTACTTC. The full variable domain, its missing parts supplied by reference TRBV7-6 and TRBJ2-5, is GAGVSQSPRYKVTKRGQDVALRCDPISGHVSLYWYRQALGQGPEFLTYFNYEAQQDKSGLPNDRFSAERPEGSISTLTIQRTEQRDSAMYRCASSLEQAFGETQYFGPGTRLLVL.

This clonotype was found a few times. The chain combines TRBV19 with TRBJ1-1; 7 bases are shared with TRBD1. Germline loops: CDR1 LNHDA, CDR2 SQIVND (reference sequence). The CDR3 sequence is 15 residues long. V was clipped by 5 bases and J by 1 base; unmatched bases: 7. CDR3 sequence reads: CASSAAGQRNTEAFF. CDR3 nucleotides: TGTGCCAGTAGTGCGGCGGGACAGCGGAACACTGAAGCTTTCTTT.

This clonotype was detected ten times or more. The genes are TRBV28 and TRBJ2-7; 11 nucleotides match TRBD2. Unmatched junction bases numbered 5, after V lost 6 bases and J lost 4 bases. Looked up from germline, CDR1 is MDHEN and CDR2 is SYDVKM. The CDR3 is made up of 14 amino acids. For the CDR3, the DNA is TGTGCCAGCAGACCCGGGACTAGCGGATACGAGCAGTACTTC. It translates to CASRPGTSGYEQYF.

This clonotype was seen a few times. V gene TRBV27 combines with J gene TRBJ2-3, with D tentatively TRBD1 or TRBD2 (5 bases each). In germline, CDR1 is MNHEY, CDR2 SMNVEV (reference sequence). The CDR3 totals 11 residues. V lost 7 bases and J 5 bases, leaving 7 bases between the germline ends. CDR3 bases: TGTGCCAGCAAGGGGAGAGATACGCAGTATTTT. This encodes CASKGRDTQYF.

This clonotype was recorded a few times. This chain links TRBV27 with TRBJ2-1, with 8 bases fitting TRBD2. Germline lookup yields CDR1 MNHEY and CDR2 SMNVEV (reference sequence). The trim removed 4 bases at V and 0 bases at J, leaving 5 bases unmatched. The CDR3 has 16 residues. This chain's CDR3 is CASSYRGRSSYNEQFF. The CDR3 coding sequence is TGTGCCAGCAGTTACCGCGGGAGGAGCTCCTACAATGAGCAGTTCTTC.

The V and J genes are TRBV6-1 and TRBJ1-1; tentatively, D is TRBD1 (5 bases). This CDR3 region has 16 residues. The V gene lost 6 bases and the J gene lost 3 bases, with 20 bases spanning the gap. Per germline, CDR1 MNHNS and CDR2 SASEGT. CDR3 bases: TGTGCCAGCAGCCCACCCCTGTTACGGGGGGACACTGAAGCTTTCTTT. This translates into CASSPPLLRGDTEAFF.

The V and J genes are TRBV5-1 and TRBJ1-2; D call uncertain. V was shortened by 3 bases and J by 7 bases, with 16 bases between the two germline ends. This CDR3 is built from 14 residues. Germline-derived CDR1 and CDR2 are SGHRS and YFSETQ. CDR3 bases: TGCGCCAGCAGCTCCACCGGGGTTTTTGCTGGCTACACCTTC. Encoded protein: CASSSTGVFAGYTF. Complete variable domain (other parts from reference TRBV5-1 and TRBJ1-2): KAGVTQTPRYLIKTRGQQVTLSCSPISGHRSVSWYQQTPGQGLQFLFEYFSETQRNKGNFPGRFSGRQFSNSRSEMNVSTLELGDSALYLCASSSTGVFAGYTFGSGTRLTVV.

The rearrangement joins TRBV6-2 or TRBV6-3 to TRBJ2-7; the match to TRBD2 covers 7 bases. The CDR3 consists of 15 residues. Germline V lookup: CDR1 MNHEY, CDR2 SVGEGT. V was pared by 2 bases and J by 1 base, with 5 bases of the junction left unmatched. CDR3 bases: TGTGCCAGCAGTTACCCCCAGCGGGGATCCTACGAGCAGTACTTC. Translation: CASSYPQRGSYEQYF.

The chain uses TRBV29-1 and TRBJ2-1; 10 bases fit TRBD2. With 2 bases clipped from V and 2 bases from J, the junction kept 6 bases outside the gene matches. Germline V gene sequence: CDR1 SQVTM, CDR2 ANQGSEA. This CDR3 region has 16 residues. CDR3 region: CSVEPGTSDPYNEQFF. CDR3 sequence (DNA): TGCAGCGTTGAACCCGGGACTAGCGACCCCTACAATGAGCAGTTCTTC.

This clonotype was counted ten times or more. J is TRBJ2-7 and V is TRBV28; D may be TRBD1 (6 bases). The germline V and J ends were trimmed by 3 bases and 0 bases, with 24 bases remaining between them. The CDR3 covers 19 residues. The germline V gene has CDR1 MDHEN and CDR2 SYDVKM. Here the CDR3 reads CASSFDLKSEGVSSYEQYF. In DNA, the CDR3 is TGTGCCAGCAGTTTTGACCTTAAGAGCGAGGGGGTGAGCTCCTACGAGCAGTACTTC.

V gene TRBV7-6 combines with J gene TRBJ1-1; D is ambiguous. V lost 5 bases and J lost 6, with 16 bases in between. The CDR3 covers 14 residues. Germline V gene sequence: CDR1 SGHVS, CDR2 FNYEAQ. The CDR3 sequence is CASSATLRGPEAFF. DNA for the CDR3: TGTGCCAGCAGCGCGACCCTCCGAGGGCCTGAAGCTTTCTTT.

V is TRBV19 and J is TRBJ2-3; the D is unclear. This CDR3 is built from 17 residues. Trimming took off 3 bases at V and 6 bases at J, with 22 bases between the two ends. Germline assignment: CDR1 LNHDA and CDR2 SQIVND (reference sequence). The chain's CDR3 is CASSIRAGSVRSDTQYF. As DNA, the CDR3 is TGTGCCAGTAGTATCCGCGCCGGGTCAGTACGCTCCGATACGCAGTATTTT.

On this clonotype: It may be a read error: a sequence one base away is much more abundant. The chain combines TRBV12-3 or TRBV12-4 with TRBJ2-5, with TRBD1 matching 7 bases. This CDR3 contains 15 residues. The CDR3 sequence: CARSLTTTGLETQYF. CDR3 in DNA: TGTGCCCGCAGTTTAACCACGACAGGGTTGGAGACCCAGTACTTC.

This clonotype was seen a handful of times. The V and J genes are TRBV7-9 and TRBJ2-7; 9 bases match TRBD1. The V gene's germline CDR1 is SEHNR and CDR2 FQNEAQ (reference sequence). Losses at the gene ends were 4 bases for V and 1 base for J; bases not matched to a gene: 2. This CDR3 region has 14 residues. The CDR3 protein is CASSYRGPSYEQYF. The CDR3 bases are TGTGCCAGCAGCTACAGGGGGCCATCCTACGAGCAGTACTTC.

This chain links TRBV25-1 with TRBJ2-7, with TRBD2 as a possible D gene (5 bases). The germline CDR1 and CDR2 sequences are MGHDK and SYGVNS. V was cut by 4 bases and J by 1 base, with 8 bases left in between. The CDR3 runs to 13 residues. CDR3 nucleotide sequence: TGTGCCAGCAGTGGGCTAGCATCCTACGAGCAGTACTTC. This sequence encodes CASSGLASYEQYF.

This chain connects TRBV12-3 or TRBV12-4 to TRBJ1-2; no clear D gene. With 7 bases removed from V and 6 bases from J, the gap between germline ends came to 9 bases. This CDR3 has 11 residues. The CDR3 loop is CASTPLDGYTF. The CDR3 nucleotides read TGTGCCAGCACACCCTTGGATGGCTACACCTTC.

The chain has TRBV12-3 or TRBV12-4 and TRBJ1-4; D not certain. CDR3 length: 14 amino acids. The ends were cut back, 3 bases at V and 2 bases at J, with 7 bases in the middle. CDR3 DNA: TGTGCCAGCAGTTTCATGGGGACTAATGAAAAACTGTTTTTT. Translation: CASSFMGTNEKLFF.

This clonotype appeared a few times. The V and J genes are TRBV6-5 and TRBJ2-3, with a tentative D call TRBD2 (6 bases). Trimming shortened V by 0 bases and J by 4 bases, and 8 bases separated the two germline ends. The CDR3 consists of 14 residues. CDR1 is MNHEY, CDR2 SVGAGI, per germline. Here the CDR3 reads CASSYSGSPDTQYF. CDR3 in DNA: TGTGCCAGCAGTTACTCCGGGAGCCCAGATACGCAGTATTTT.

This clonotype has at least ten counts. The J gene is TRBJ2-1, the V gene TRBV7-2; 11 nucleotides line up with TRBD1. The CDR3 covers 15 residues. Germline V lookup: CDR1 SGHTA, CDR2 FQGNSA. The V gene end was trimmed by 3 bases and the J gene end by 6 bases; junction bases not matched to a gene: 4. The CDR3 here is CASSFSGTGGNEQFF. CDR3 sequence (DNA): TGTGCCAGCAGCTTTTCTGGGACAGGGGGCAATGAGCAGTTCTTC.

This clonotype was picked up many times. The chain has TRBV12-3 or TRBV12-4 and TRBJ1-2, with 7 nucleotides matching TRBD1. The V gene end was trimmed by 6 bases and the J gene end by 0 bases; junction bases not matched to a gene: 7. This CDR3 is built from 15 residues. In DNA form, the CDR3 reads TGTGCCAGCAGCCCCGGGACAGCTTCTAACTATGGCTACACCTTC. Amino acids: CASSPGTASNYGYTF.

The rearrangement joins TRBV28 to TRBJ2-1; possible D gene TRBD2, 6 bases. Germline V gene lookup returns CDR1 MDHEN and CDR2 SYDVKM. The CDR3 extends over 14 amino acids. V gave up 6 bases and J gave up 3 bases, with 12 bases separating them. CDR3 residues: CASRYPGSYNEQFF. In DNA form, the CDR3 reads TGTGCCAGCAGGTACCCCGGGAGCTACAATGAGCAGTTCTTC. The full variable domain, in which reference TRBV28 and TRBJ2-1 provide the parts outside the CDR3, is DVKVTQSSRYLVKRTGEKVFLECVQDMDHENMFWYRQDPGLGLRLIYFSYDVKMKEKGDIPEGYSVSREKKERFSLILESASTNQTSMYLCASRYPGSYNEQFFGPGTRLTVL.

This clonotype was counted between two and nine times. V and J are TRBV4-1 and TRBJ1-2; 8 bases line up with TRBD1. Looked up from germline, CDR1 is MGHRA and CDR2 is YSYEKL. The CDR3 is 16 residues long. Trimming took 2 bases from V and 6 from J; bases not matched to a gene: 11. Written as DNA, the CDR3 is TGCGCCAGCAGCCAACCGAGGACAGGGAGCCACCATGGCTACACCTTC. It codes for CASSQPRTGSHHGYTF.

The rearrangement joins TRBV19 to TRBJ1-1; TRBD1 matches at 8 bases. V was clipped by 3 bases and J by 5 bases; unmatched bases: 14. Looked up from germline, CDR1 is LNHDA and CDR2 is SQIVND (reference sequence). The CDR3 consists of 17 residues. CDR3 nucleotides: TGTGCCAGTAGTATGTCCAGGGGGCCCCTCCGTGGGACTGAAGCTTTCTTT. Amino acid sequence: CASSMSRGPLRGTEAFF. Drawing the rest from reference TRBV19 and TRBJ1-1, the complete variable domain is DGGITQSPKYLFRKEGQNVTLSCEQNLNHDAMYWYRQDPGQGLRLIYYSQIVNDFQKGDIAEGYSVSREKKESFPLTVTSAQKNPTAFYLCASSMSRGPLRGTEAFFGQGTRLTVV.

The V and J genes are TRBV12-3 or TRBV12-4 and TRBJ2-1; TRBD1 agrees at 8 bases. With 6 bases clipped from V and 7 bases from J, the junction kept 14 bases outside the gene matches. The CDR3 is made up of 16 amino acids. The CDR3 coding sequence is TGTGCCAGCAGGCGACAAGGACAGGGTAATAAAAATGAGCAGTTCTTC. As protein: CASRRQGQGNKNEQFF.

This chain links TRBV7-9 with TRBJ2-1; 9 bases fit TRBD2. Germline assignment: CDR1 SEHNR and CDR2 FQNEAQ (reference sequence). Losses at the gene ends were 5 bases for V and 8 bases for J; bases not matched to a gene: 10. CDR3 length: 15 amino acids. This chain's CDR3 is CASSPPGLAGDEQFF. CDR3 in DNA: TGTGCCAGCAGCCCGCCGGGACTAGCTGGGGATGAGCAGTTCTTC.